This TCR beta chain originates from a study of human T cells and chemical hapten exposure. Study details: Minor volume differences among pooled libraries chiefly drove per-sample TCR yield variation.

The study used a library that attached unique molecular identifiers to individual cDNA molecules. Authors' analysis steps: Ranging from roughly 23,224 to 700,000, TCR counts per sample had a median value of around 91,000. TCRdb passed the 5' RACE reads through MiXCR, listing each CDR3 protein once. These V and J calls originate from TCRdb's pipeline instead of the authors' own analysis. The sample records more than 140,000 distinct CDR3 sequences, roughly 4% being singletons. CDR3 length: 16 residues. Trimming shortened V by 0 bases and J by 5 bases, and 16 bases separated the two germline ends. Germline V lookup: CDR1 KGHSH, CDR2 LQKENI. Unfractionated whole blood served as the source for total RNA extraction. This clonotype was observed many times. Its target is not known. Whole-study findings and limits: No shift was seen in TCRs above 1 in 1000 frequency with DPC sensitization.

V is TRBV18 and J is TRBJ1-2; D is perhaps TRBD1 (5 bases). This TCR derives from a female donor in good health. The CDR3 loop reads CASSPPLDRRTYGYTF. The CDR3 nucleotides are TGTGCCAGCTCACCACCGTTGGATAGGAGGACATATGGCTACACCTTC.